The 9 T cell receptor beta chains presented below share a single source sample, sequenced in a study of blood T cell repertoires in COVID-19. The repertoire was sequenced with immunoSEQ multiplex PCR; TCRdb's copy has only in-frame clones and lacks some. The profile shows 250,000 to 350,000 clones, about 85% of them singletons. What was sequenced was peripheral blood. The receptors stem from a woman aged 45 to 65 with active or convalescent COVID-19.

This clone was found once. The chain has TRBV29-1 and TRBJ2-3; D is uncertain. Trimming pared 3 bases from V and 1 base from J, leaving 5 bases between. CDR1 is SQVTM and CDR2 is ANQGSEA in the germline V gene. This CDR3 comprises 12 residues. The CDR3 loop is CSVESGTDTQYF. CDR3 DNA sequence: TGCAGCGTTGAGTCCGGCACAGATACGCAGTATTTT.

The rearrangement links TRBV4-1 to TRBJ2-3; D is perhaps TRBD1 (6 bases). In germline, CDR1 is MGHRA, CDR2 YSYEKL. CDR3 length: 15 amino acids. Trimming stripped 0 bases from V and 4 bases from J, with 11 bases between. CDR3 nucleotides: TGCGCCAGCAGCCAAGATATGGGGGCGGCAGATACGCAGTATTTT. Translated, it gives CASSQDMGAADTQYF.

This clone was counted only a few times. The J gene is TRBJ1-5, the V gene TRBV28; weak D call: TRBD1 (6 bases). V was clipped by 6 bases and J by 0 bases, with 9 bases between them. Germline V gives CDR1 MDHEN, CDR2 SYDVKM. This CDR3 spans 14 amino acids. Written as DNA, the CDR3 is TGTGCCAGCAGAGGACAGTATAGCAATCAGCCCCAGCATTTT. Residues: CASRGQYSNQPQHF. The variable domain in full, completed from reference TRBV28 and TRBJ1-5, reads DVKVTQSSRYLVKRTGEKVFLECVQDMDHENMFWYRQDPGLGLRLIYFSYDVKMKEKGDIPEGYSVSREKKERFSLILESASTNQTSMYLCASRGQYSNQPQHFGDGTRLSIL.

Notes on this clone: Other DNA sequences of this sample code for an identical CDR3. The chain employs TRBV9 and TRBJ1-3, with TRBD1 identical over 7 bases. The CDR3 loop spans 15 amino acids. Germline V gene lookup returns CDR1 SGDLS and CDR2 YYNGEE. V was clipped by 0 bases and J by 2 bases; unmatched bases: 2. The CDR3 here is CASSVGDRAGNTIYF. DNA for the CDR3: TGTGCCAGCAGCGTAGGCGACAGGGCTGGAAACACCATATATTTT.

This chain joins TRBV6-5 and TRBJ2-1; D call uncertain. The V and J ends lost 8 bases and 4 bases respectively, with 6 bases between them. The germline V gene encodes CDR1 MNHEY and CDR2 SVGAGI. The CDR3 is 11 amino acids. The CDR3 nucleotides are TGTGCCAGCCACGGGTACAATGAGCAGTTCTTC. Translation gives CASHGYNEQFF.

In its sample, this clone was seen once. V is TRBV5-5 and J is TRBJ2-1, with TRBD2 matching 9 bases. With 0 bases clipped from V and 15 bases from J, the junction kept 10 bases outside the gene matches. This CDR3 is built from 14 residues. Germline CDR1 reads SGHKS; CDR2 reads YYEKEE (reference sequence). CDR3 in DNA: TGTGCCAGCAGCTTGGGCGCTAGCGGGACTTCTTGGTTCTTC. This gives the protein CASSLGASGTSWFF. Supplemented by reference TRBV5-5 and TRBJ2-1, the full variable domain reads DAGVTQSPTHLIKTRGQQVTLRCSPISGHKSVSWYQQVLGQGPQFIFQYYEKEERGRGNFPDRFSARQFPNYSSELNVNALLLGDSALYLCASSLGASGTSWFFGPGTRLTVL.

The chain carries TRBV19 and TRBJ1-5, with D tentatively TRBD1 (5 bases). Trimming left V 10 bases short and J 0 bases short, with 19 bases between. The CDR3 is 16 amino acids. Germline V gene lookup returns CDR1 LNHDA and CDR2 SQIVND (reference sequence). In nucleotides, the CDR3 is TGTGCCACCTGGGACGGGGAGGGTTATAGCAATCAGCCCCAGCATTTT. Encoded protein: CATWDGEGYSNQPQHF.

The chain recombines TRBV5-1 with TRBJ2-2, with 10 bases lining up with TRBD2. Germline-derived CDR1 and CDR2 are SGHRS and YFSETQ. This CDR3 contains 16 residues. V was pared by 4 bases and J by 1 base, with 4 bases of the junction left unmatched. CDR3 region: CASSTLAGGNTGELFF. In nucleotides, the CDR3 is TGCGCCAGCAGCACCTTAGCGGGAGGGAACACCGGGGAGCTGTTTTTT.

The chain has TRBV5-4 and TRBJ2-5; 7 positions agree with TRBD2. The V segment lost 4 bases and the J segment 7 bases; nucleotides outside the gene matches: 13. The CDR3 is 15 amino acids. CDR1 is SGHNT, CDR2 YYREEE, per germline (reference sequence). The CDR3 DNA reads TGTGCCAGCAGCCTTCTTAGCGGGTCCCAGGCGACCCAGTACTTC. Amino acid sequence: CASSLLSGSQATQYF. The full variable domain, completed using reference TRBV5-4 and TRBJ2-5, is ETGVTQSPTHLIKTRGQQVTLRCSSQSGHNTVSWYQQALGQGPQFIFQYYREEENGRGNFPPRFSGLQFPNYSSELNVNALELDDSALYLCASSLLSGSQATQYFGPGTRLLVL.